The present entry profiles one T cell receptor beta chain with its context. Its antigen is not known. This record belongs to a study of blood T cells in healthy people across ages. General study points: Per-million-T-cell TCR beta diversity fell roughly linearly with age. Unsorted PBMC material precluded a definitive naive versus antigen-experienced comparison.

Primed by a sample-barcoded 5' primer and a J-beta primer mix, a second PCR proceeded for roughly 7 to 12 cycles. Tagging of each cDNA molecule was performed by a template-switch adaptor with 12 random nucleotides. Using its own MiXCR run on the 5' RACE reads, TCRdb lists one record per CDR3 protein. The sample lists around 1.7 million distinct CDR3 sequences; 28% were seen once. The CDR3 is 16 residues long. Trimming cost V 4 bases and J 5 bases; bases outside gene matches: 11. Germline V gives CDR1 SGHRS, CDR2 YFSETQ. The sequence derives from a woman aged 25 to 39 in good health. Sequences were obtained from blood. The chain combines TRBV5-1 with TRBJ2-1, with 8 bases identical to TRBD1. The CDR3 loop is CASSLRTGLEDNEQFF. In nucleotides, the CDR3 is TGCGCCAGCAGCCTAAGGACAGGGTTAGAAGACAATGAGCAGTTCTTC.